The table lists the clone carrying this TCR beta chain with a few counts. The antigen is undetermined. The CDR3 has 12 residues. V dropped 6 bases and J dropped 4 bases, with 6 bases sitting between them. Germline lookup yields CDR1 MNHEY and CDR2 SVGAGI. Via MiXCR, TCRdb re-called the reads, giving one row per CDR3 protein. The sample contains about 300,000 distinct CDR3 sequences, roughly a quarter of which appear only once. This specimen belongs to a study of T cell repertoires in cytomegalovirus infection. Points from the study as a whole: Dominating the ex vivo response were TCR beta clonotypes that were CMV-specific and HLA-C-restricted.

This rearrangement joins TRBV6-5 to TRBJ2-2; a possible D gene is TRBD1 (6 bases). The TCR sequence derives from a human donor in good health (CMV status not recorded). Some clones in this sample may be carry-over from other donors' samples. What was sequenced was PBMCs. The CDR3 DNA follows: TGTGCCAGCAGGGACAGCACCGGGGAGCTGTTTTTT. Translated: CASRDSTGELFF.